This T cell receptor (beta chain) stems from a study of graft-versus-host responses after intestinal transplantation. Germline V gene sequence: CDR1 LNHDA, CDR2 SQIVND (reference sequence). The CDR3 totals 15 residues. The V gene lost 2 bases and the J gene lost 6 bases, with 14 bases spanning the gap. Profiling relied on immunoSEQ multiplex PCR, and the TCRdb table lists in-frame clones only, not all of them. The sample consists of 40,000 to 55,000 clones, 90% to 95% of them appearing once. As regards this clone: Its antigen is undetermined.

Study results and caveats: Levels of circulating GvH clones at their peak were associated with early post-transplant HvG declines.

Sample: PBMCs, taken 524 days after transplant. The rearrangement uses TRBV19 and TRBJ2-1; TRBD2 is a possible D gene (5 bases). This TCR derives from a human patient who received an intestinal transplant, so some T cells may come from the graft donor. The DNA for the CDR3 is TGTGCCAGTAGTATACTGAGGGAGACTGGCAATGAGCAGTTCTTC. It specifies CASSILRETGNEQFF.